This is a list of T cell receptor beta chains from one sample in a study of shared clonotypes between healthy human individuals. Method: immunoSEQ multiplex PCR; TCRdb's copy keeps in-frame clones and lacks some. Of roughly 1.5 million clones listed, 95% to 99% were seen once; the top ten hold about 0.42%. Material: naive CD4+ T cells sorted from blood. The source of these receptors is a man younger than 45 in good health. CDR3s include the opening cysteine and the closing phenylalanine or tryptophan. Fields, in order: J gene, clone size, V gene, D gene, CDR3 protein, CDR3 DNA. The D gene is left open where the match is weak. Only some rows state a clone size, as once, few, many or a class for expanded clones.

J gene: TRBJ2-1; clone size: once; V gene: TRBV5-1; D gene: .; CDR3 protein: CASRRESSYNEQFF; CDR3 DNA: TGCGCCAGCAGGAGGGAGAGCTCCTACAATGAGCAGTTCTTC
J gene: TRBJ2-2; clone size: .; V gene: TRBV2; D gene: .; CDR3 protein: CASSETFGGELFF; CDR3 DNA: TGTGCCAGCAGCGAGACGTTTGGTGGGGAGCTGTTTTTT
J gene: TRBJ1-5; clone size: .; V gene: TRBV6-1; D gene: TRBD1; CDR3 protein: CASSERGGTGYGNQPQHF; CDR3 DNA: TGTGCCAGCAGTGAAAGGGGCGGGACAGGGTACGGCAATCAGCCCCAGCATTTT
J gene: TRBJ2-2; clone size: .; V gene: TRBV9; D gene: .; CDR3 protein: CASSVLLERRELFF; CDR3 DNA: TGTGCCAGCAGCGTCCTTCTCGAGAGGAGGGAGCTGTTTTTT
J gene: TRBJ2-1; clone size: .; V gene: TRBV28; D gene: TRBD2; CDR3 protein: CASSSSGLPKYNEQFF; CDR3 DNA: TGTGCCAGCAGCTCCTCGGGACTACCCAAATACAATGAGCAGTTCTTC
J gene: TRBJ2-7; clone size: .; V gene: TRBV11-1; D gene: .; CDR3 protein: CASSLQASYEQYF; CDR3 DNA: TGTGCCAGCAGCTTACAGGCCTCCTACGAGCAGTACTTC
J gene: TRBJ1-1; clone size: .; V gene: TRBV5-4; D gene: .; CDR3 protein: CASSSSGNTEAFF; CDR3 DNA: TGTGCCAGCAGTTCATCAGGGAACACTGAAGCTTTCTTT
J gene: TRBJ2-1; clone size: once; V gene: TRBV19; D gene: .; CDR3 protein: CASSIDNTNNEQFF; CDR3 DNA: TGTGCCAGTAGTATAGATAACACCAACAATGAGCAGTTCTTC
J gene: TRBJ1-1; clone size: .; V gene: TRBV29-1; D gene: .; CDR3 protein: CAHRDLNTEAFF; CDR3 DNA: TGCGCACACCGTGACTTGAACACTGAAGCTTTCTTT
J gene: TRBJ2-1; clone size: .; V gene: TRBV4-3; D gene: .; CDR3 protein: CASSQDLVREQFF; CDR3 DNA: TGCGCCAGCAGCCAAGATTTGGTGAGAGAGCAGTTCTTC
J gene: TRBJ1-3; clone size: .; V gene: TRBV9; D gene: .; CDR3 protein: CASSVALGLSGNTIYF; CDR3 DNA: TGTGCCAGCAGCGTAGCGCTGGGGCTCTCTGGAAACACCATATATTTT
J gene: TRBJ2-1; clone size: .; V gene: TRBV7-9; D gene: .; CDR3 protein: CASHGNNEQFF; CDR3 DNA: TGTGCCAGCCACGGCAACAATGAGCAGTTCTTC
J gene: TRBJ2-5; clone size: .; V gene: TRBV5-1; D gene: .; CDR3 protein: CASSLGALGETQYF; CDR3 DNA: TGCGCCAGCAGCTTGGGGGCCCTAGGAGAGACCCAGTACTTC
J gene: TRBJ2-7; clone size: .; V gene: TRBV7-2; D gene: TRBD2; CDR3 protein: CASSLRLGLAGGNAYEQYF; CDR3 DNA: TGTGCCAGCAGCTTACGGTTGGGACTAGCGGGAGGGAATGCCTACGAGCAGTACTTC
J gene: TRBJ2-1; clone size: .; V gene: TRBV6-5; D gene: .; CDR3 protein: CASGNSYNEQFF; CDR3 DNA: TGTGCCAGCGGCAACTCCTACAATGAGCAGTTCTTC
J gene: TRBJ2-7; clone size: .; V gene: TRBV27; D gene: .; CDR3 protein: CASSSTGRRAYEQYF; CDR3 DNA: TGTGCCAGCAGTTCAACAGGAAGGAGGGCCTACGAGCAGTACTTC
J gene: TRBJ2-5; clone size: .; V gene: TRBV18; D gene: .; CDR3 protein: CASSLNVQETQYF; CDR3 DNA: TGTGCCAGCTCACTAAACGTCCAAGAGACCCAGTACTTC
J gene: TRBJ1-5; clone size: .; V gene: TRBV18; D gene: TRBD1; CDR3 protein: CASSHGQGYQPQHF; CDR3 DNA: TGTGCCAGCTCCCACGGACAGGGCTATCAGCCCCAGCATTTT
J gene: TRBJ2-6; clone size: .; V gene: TRBV5-1; D gene: TRBD1; CDR3 protein: CASSLRGTGDYSGANVLTF; CDR3 DNA: TGCGCCAGCAGCTTGAGGGGGACAGGGGATTACTCTGGGGCCAACGTCCTGACTTTC
J gene: TRBJ2-1; clone size: .; V gene: TRBV6-5; D gene: TRBD2; CDR3 protein: CASSYFQREGEQFF; CDR3 DNA: TGTGCCAGCAGTTACTTCCAGCGGGAGGGGGAGCAGTTCTTC
J gene: TRBJ2-1; clone size: .; V gene: TRBV30; D gene: TRBD2; CDR3 protein: CAWSPRTRPNNEQFF; CDR3 DNA: TGTGCCTGGAGTCCCAGGACTAGACCGAACAATGAGCAGTTCTTC
J gene: TRBJ2-7; clone size: .; V gene: TRBV30; D gene: .; CDR3 protein: CAWSYRRYEQYF; CDR3 DNA: TGTGCCTGGAGTTATAGAAGGTACGAGCAGTACTTC
J gene: TRBJ2-3; clone size: .; V gene: TRBV11-3; D gene: TRBD2; CDR3 protein: CASSPGEGRDTQYF; CDR3 DNA: TGTGCCAGCAGCCCTGGGGAGGGGAGGGATACGCAGTATTTT
J gene: TRBJ2-3; clone size: .; V gene: TRBV6-6; D gene: .; CDR3 protein: CASSYSGWGTDTQYF; CDR3 DNA: TGTGCCAGCAGTTACTCGGGGTGGGGCACAGATACGCAGTATTTT
J gene: TRBJ1-1; clone size: .; V gene: TRBV25-1; D gene: .; CDR3 protein: CASSELYPNTEAFF; CDR3 DNA: TGTGCCAGCAGTGAATTATACCCGAACACTGAAGCTTTCTTT
J gene: TRBJ2-1; clone size: .; V gene: TRBV5-1; D gene: .; CDR3 protein: CASSLQGRNNEQFF; CDR3 DNA: TGCGCCAGCAGCTTGCAGGGGAGGAACAATGAGCAGTTCTTC
J gene: TRBJ1-4; clone size: .; V gene: TRBV7-2; D gene: .; CDR3 protein: CASSLGPAGHEKLFF; CDR3 DNA: TGTGCCAGCAGCCTGGGCCCCGCAGGCCATGAAAAACTGTTTTTT
J gene: TRBJ2-5; clone size: .; V gene: TRBV18; D gene: TRBD1; CDR3 protein: CASSPPFAGGTKTQYF; CDR3 DNA: TGTGCCAGCTCACCACCGTTTGCAGGGGGCACGAAGACCCAGTACTTC
J gene: TRBJ2-2; clone size: .; V gene: TRBV9; D gene: .; CDR3 protein: CASSPSPVRTGELFF; CDR3 DNA: TGTGCCAGCAGCCCCTCCCCGGTCCGCACCGGGGAGCTGTTTTTT